This T cell receptor (beta chain) was sequenced in a study of T cell repertoires in cytomegalovirus infection. Overall study: Indications came from public TCR beta signatures; they pointed to CMV infection and to a matching HLA type.

This clonotype was counted a few times. Its specificity is unknown. TCRdb re-called the reads through MiXCR, storing one row per CDR3 protein. The profile covers 750,000 to 950,000 distinct CDR3 sequences, with roughly 29% appearing a single time and over 10% taken by the ten largest. V shed 5 bases and J 6 bases; nucleotides not matched to a gene: 9. Germline V CDR1 and CDR2: SEHNR, FQNEAQ (reference sequence). CDR3 size: 15 residues. Sequenced material: cultured CD8+ T cells from PBMCs, taken from culture after CMV antigen stimulation. The V call is TRBV7-9, the J call TRBJ2-2, with 7 bases lining up with TRBD1. This TCR was sampled from a human donor in good health (CMV status not recorded). Some clones in this sample may be carry-over from other donors' samples. In nucleotides, the CDR3 is TGTGCCAGCAGCGGCCGACAGGGCGAAGCCGGGGAGCTGTTTTTT. It encodes CASSGRQGEAGELFF.